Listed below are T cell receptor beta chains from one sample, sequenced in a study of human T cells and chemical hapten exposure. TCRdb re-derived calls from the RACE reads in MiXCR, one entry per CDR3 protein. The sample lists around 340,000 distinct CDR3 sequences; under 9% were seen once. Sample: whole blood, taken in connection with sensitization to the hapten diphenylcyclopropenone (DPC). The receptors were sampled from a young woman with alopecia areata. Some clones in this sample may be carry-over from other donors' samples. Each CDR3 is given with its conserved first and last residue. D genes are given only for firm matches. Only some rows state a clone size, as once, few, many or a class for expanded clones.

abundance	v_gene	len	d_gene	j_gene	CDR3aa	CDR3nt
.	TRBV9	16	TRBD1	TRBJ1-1	CASSPQTGGANTEAFF	TGTGCCAGCAGCCCCCAGACAGGGGGCGCAAACACTGAAGCTTTCTTT
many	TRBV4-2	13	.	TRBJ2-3	CASSQEQWDTQYF	TGTGCCAGCAGCCAGGAACAATGGGATACGCAGTATTTT
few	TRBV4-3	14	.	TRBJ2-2	CASSQADRAGELFF	TGCGCCAGCAGCCAGGCCGATCGGGCCGGGGAGCTGTTTTTT
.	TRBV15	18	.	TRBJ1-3	CATSRPPKTANSGNTIYF	TGTGCCACCAGCAGACCCCCGAAGACGGCAAACTCTGGAAACACCATATATTTT
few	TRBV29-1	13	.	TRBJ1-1	CSGRPDSNTEAFF	TGCAGCGGCCGACCAGATTCGAACACTGAAGCTTTCTTT
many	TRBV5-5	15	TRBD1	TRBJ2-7	CASSFRDRVSYEQYF	TGTGCCAGCAGCTTCCGGGACAGGGTATCCTACGAGCAGTACTTC
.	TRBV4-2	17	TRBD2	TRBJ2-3	CASSQGSVAGIADTQYF	TGTGCCAGCAGCCAAGGATCGGTAGCGGGTATTGCAGATACGCAGTATTTT
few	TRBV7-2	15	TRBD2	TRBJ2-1	CASSGGLASYNEQFF	TGTGCCAGCAGCGGGGGACTAGCGTCTTACAATGAGCAGTTCTTC
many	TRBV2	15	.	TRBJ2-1	CASSQTGSSYNEQFF	TGTGCCAGCAGTCAAACAGGGAGCTCCTACAATGAGCAGTTCTTC
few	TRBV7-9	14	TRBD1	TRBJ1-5	CASSSMGQGASQHF	TGTGCCAGCAGCTCTATGGGACAGGGTGCGTCCCAGCATTTT
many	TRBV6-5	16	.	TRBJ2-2	CASRPPAGQSTGELFF	TGTGCCAGCAGACCGCCAGCGGGACAGTCCACCGGGGAGCTGTTTTTT
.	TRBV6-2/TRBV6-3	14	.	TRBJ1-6	CASSGRQSNSPLHF	TGTGCCAGCTCGGGACGCCAATCCAATTCACCCCTCCACTTT
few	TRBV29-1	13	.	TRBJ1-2	CSVEDLRPYGYTF	TGCAGCGTTGAAGATCTTCGACCCTATGGCTACACCTTC
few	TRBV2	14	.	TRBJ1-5	CASSEARSGQPQHF	TGTGCCAGCAGTGAAGCCAGGAGCGGTCAGCCCCAGCATTTT
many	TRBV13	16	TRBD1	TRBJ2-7	CASSLITGGPTYEQYF	TGTGCCAGCAGCTTGATCACAGGGGGCCCTACCTACGAGCAGTACTTC
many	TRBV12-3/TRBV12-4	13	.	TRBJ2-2	CASKLRHTGELFF	TGTGCCAGTAAACTTCGCCACACCGGGGAGCTGTTTTTT
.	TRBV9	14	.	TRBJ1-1	CASSATDRNTEAFF	TGTGCCAGCAGCGCGACGGACAGAAACACTGAAGCTTTCTTT
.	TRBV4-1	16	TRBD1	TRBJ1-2	CASSQGQGLDNYGYTF	TGCGCCAGCAGCCAGGGACAGGGGCTCGATAACTATGGCTACACCTTC
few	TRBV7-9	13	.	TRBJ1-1	CASSLGGRPEAFF	TGTGCCAGCAGCTTAGGCGGGCGGCCTGAAGCTTTCTTT
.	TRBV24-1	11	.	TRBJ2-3	CATRYTDTQYF	TGTGCCACCAGGTACACAGATACGCAGTATTTT
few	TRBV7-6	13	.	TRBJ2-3	CASASGSTDTQYF	TGTGCCAGCGCGAGCGGGAGCACAGATACGCAGTATTTT
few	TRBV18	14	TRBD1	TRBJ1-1	CASLVRGQNTEAFF	TGTGCCAGCTTAGTCAGGGGGCAGAACACTGAAGCTTTCTTT
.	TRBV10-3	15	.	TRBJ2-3	CAIKTPKSSTDTQYF	TGTGCCATCAAAACTCCGAAGAGTAGCACAGATACGCAGTATTTT
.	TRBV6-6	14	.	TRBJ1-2	CASRNIGRTNGYTF	TGTGCCAGCAGGAATATCGGACGGACGAATGGCTACACCTTC
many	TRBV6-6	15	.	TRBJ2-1	CASSYRAPSYNEQFF	TGTGCCAGCAGTTACAGAGCTCCCTCCTACAATGAGCAGTTCTTC
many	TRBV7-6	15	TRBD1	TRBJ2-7	CASSLTGTADYEQYF	TGTGCCAGCAGCTTGACAGGGACAGCAGACTACGAGCAGTACTTC
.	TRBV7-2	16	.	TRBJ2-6	CASSSAGFPGANVLTF	TGTGCCAGCAGCTCGGCAGGGTTCCCCGGGGCCAACGTCCTGACTTTC
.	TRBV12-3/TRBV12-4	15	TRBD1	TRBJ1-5	CASRYTDRVYQPQHF	TGTGCCAGCAGATATACCGACAGGGTCTATCAGCCCCAGCATTTT
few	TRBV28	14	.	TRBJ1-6	CASSLVRLDSPLHF	TGTGCCAGCAGTTTAGTACGACTCGATTCACCCCTCCACTTT
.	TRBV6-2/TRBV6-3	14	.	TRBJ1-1	CASRLSGQRTEAFF	TGTGCCAGCAGGCTTAGCGGACAGAGGACTGAAGCTTTCTTT
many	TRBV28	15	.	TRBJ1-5	CASSPQRGSNQPQHF	TGTGCCAGCAGTCCCCAGCGGGGGAGCAATCAGCCCCAGCATTTT
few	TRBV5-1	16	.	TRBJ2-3	CASSLGGASGTDTQYF	TGCGCCAGCAGCTTGGGCGGGGCTAGCGGCACAGATACGCAGTATTTT
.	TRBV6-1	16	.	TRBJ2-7	CASSEASRHVWYEQYF	TGTGCCAGCAGTGAAGCGTCGAGACACGTTTGGTACGAGCAGTACTTC
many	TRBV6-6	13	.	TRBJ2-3	CASSLRAPDTQYF	TGTGCCAGCAGTCTCCGGGCCCCAGATACGCAGTATTTT
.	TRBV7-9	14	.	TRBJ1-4	CASSFGTRGEKLFF	TGTGCCAGCAGCTTTGGGACCAGAGGTGAAAAACTGTTTTTT
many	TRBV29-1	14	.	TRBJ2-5	CSVPGTMARETQYF	TGCAGCGTTCCGGGGACCATGGCGCGAGAGACCCAGTACTTC
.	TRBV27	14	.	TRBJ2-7	CASSLAASSYEQYF	TGTGCCAGCAGTTTGGCAGCTAGCTCCTACGAGCAGTACTTC
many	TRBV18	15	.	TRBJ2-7	CASSPPSGYPYEQYF	TGTGCCAGCTCACCACCGAGCGGTTACCCCTACGAGCAGTACTTC
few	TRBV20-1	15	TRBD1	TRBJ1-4	CSVLGQGTTNEKLFF	TGCAGTGTGTTGGGACAGGGAACAACTAATGAAAAACTGTTTTTT
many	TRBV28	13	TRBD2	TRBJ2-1	CASSLGTSNEQFF	TGTGCCAGCAGTTTAGGGACTAGCAATGAGCAGTTCTTC